This entry concerns a single T cell receptor (beta chain). The antigen is not known. The data were obtained in a study of cytomegalovirus exposure and HLA in healthy donors. Germline V gene lookup returns CDR1 MNHNY and CDR2 SVGAGI (reference sequence). J lost 8 bases, V lost 2 bases, and 8 bases had no gene match. The CDR3 runs to 14 residues. Sequencing used immunoSEQ multiplex PCR; TCRdb keeps in-frame clones, though not all of them. The table lists 45,000 to 60,000 clones, 80% to 95% of them singletons. The study's findings and limits: It was fewer than 200 TCR beta chains that were listed as cytomegalovirus-associated.

Sequencing was carried out using PBMCs. The receptor's source is a woman aged 18-29 years in good health and CMV-seronegative. This chain connects TRBV6-6 to TRBJ1-2; 7 bases fit TRBD1. The chain's CDR3 is CASSYKAGGGGYTF. The CDR3, as DNA: TGTGCCAGCAGTTACAAAGCAGGGGGAGGCGGCTACACCTTC.